This is a list of T cell receptor beta chains from one sample in a study of shared clonotypes between healthy human individuals. Here immunoSEQ multiplex PCR was the method, and the copy in TCRdb shows in-frame clones only, minus some. The table shows about 580,000 clones, with roughly 98% occurring only once. Sequences were obtained from naive CD8+ T cells sorted from blood. Receptors were obtained from a man under 40 in good health. Both conserved end residues are part of each CDR3. A D gene is named only where the DNA matches it firmly. Expanded clones are given a class, and other clones once, few, many or no size at all.

>TRBJ1-2|.|TRBV11-2|.
CASRRTGRANYGYTF
TGTGCCAGCAGGCGGACTGGTCGGGCGAACTATGGCTACACCTTC
>TRBJ2-5|.|TRBV4-3|.
CASSQNSGTQYF
TGCGCCAGCAGCCAAAACTCCGGGACCCAGTACTTC
>TRBJ1-2|.|TRBV9|TRBD1
CASSARTGVGYTF
TGTGCCAGCAGCGCCAGGACAGGGGTCGGCTACACCTTC
>TRBJ2-1|.|TRBV4-3|.
CASSRGSSWINEQFF
TGCGCCAGCAGCCGGGGGAGTAGCTGGATCAATGAGCAGTTCTTC
>TRBJ1-1|once|TRBV29-1|TRBD1
CSAIHLTGKNTEAFF
TGCAGCGCTATTCACCTGACAGGGAAGAACACTGAAGCTTTCTTT
>TRBJ2-2|.|TRBV11-3|.
CASSRILGELFF
TGTGCCAGCAGCCGAATTCTCGGGGAGCTGTTTTTT
>TRBJ2-2|.|TRBV7-9|.
CASSPLMTGSNTGELFF
TGTGCCAGCAGCCCACTCATGACAGGATCGAACACCGGGGAGCTGTTTTTT
>TRBJ2-5|once|TRBV10-1|TRBD2
CASSHGLIGTSGVEETQYF
TGCGCCAGCAGTCACGGACTGATTGGGACTAGCGGGGTGGAGGAGACCCAGTACTTC
>TRBJ2-1|.|TRBV11-3|TRBD2
CASSIGTSGLDEQFF
TGTGCCAGCAGCATTGGGACTAGCGGGTTGGATGAGCAGTTCTTC
>TRBJ2-7|.|TRBV13|TRBD1
CASSFTGGSSYEQYF
TGTGCCAGCAGCTTTACAGGGGGAAGCTCCTACGAGCAGTACTTC
>TRBJ2-5|.|TRBV5-4|.
CASSWDEETQYF
TGTGCCAGCAGCTGGGACGAGGAGACCCAGTACTTC
>TRBJ2-7|.|TRBV6-1|TRBD2
CASSDDRDSGSRYEQYF
TGTGCCAGCAGTGACGACAGGGATAGCGGGAGCCGCTACGAGCAGTACTTC
>TRBJ1-2|.|TRBV7-9|.
CASSLEAGPYGYTF
TGTGCCAGCAGCTTAGAGGCAGGGCCCTATGGCTACACCTTC
>TRBJ2-7|.|TRBV7-9|.
CASSQGLGFAYEQYF
TGTGCCAGCAGCCAGGGATTAGGGTTCGCCTACGAGCAGTACTTC
>TRBJ2-7|.|TRBV5-1|TRBD2
CASSLGPTSTAYEQYF
TGCGCCAGCAGCTTGGGTCCGACTAGCACGGCATACGAGCAGTACTTC
>TRBJ1-2|once|TRBV11-2|.
CASSLGPYGYTF
TGTGCCAGCAGCTTAGGGCCGTATGGCTACACCTTC
>TRBJ2-7|.|TRBV28|TRBD2
CASTYGTSGSYEQYF
TGTGCCAGCACCTACGGGACTAGCGGTTCCTACGAGCAGTACTTC
>TRBJ2-5|.|TRBV6-5|.
CASSYSPAQYQETQYF
TGTGCCAGCAGTTACTCCCCTGCACAGTACCAAGAGACCCAGTACTTC
>TRBJ2-7|.|TRBV4-3|.
CASSPPGSYEQYF
TGCGCCAGCAGCCCGCCAGGGTCCTACGAGCAGTACTTC
>TRBJ2-1|.|TRBV10-3|TRBD1
CATLDRGSYNEQFF
TGTGCCACCCTGGACAGGGGGTCCTACAATGAGCAGTTCTTC
>TRBJ1-5|.|TRBV7-9|TRBD1
CASSSAGTVEGDQPQHF
TGTGCCAGCAGCTCAGCCGGGACAGTGGAGGGCGATCAGCCCCAGCATTTT
>TRBJ2-2|.|TRBV6-5|.
CASSYRGANTGELFF
TGTGCCAGCAGTTATCGCGGGGCGAACACCGGGGAGCTGTTTTTT
>TRBJ2-5|.|TRBV4-2|.
CASSQGAAPPRETQYF
TGTGCCAGCAGCCAAGGGGCGGCACCTCCACGCGAGACCCAGTACTTC
>TRBJ2-7|.|TRBV11-3|.
CASSAPPPGAYEQYF
TGTGCCAGCAGCGCCCCCCCGCCCGGGGCTTACGAGCAGTACTTC
>TRBJ2-7|.|TRBV30|.
CAWSIDSGTFKGTYEQYF
TGTGCCTGGAGTATCGACTCCGGGACTTTCAAGGGGACCTACGAGCAGTACTTC
>TRBJ2-3|.|TRBV9|.
CASSVESITSTDTQYF
TGTGCCAGCAGCGTAGAGTCAATAACTAGCACAGATACGCAGTATTTT
>TRBJ1-1|once|TRBV6-5|.
CASLLSSRGNTEAFF
TGTGCCAGCTTACTTTCCTCGAGGGGGAACACTGAAGCTTTCTTT
>TRBJ1-1|.|TRBV29-1|.
CSVDTGYAEAFF
TGCAGCGTCGATACAGGGTACGCTGAAGCTTTCTTT
>TRBJ2-3|.|TRBV5-6|.
CASSPQLGVGPGTDTQYF
.
>TRBJ2-7|.|TRBV30|.
CAWSMGLSYEQYF
TGTGCCTGGAGTATGGGACTGAGCTACGAGCAGTACTTC
>TRBJ1-4|.|TRBV7-2|.
CASSSGQKLFF
TGTGCCAGCAGCTCTGGGCAAAAACTGTTTTTT
>TRBJ2-1|.|TRBV29-1|.
CSVAEYNEQFF
TGCAGCGTTGCGGAGTACAATGAGCAGTTCTTC
>TRBJ2-7|.|TRBV7-8|TRBD1
CASSPPGTGAYEQYF
TGTGCCAGCAGCCCGCCCGGGACAGGGGCCTACGAGCAGTACTTC
>TRBJ1-2|.|TRBV28|.
CASETTANYGYTF
TGTGCCAGCGAAACGACAGCTAACTATGGCTACACCTTC
>TRBJ2-7|.|TRBV27|.
CASSLRADQMGYFREQYF
TGTGCCAGCAGTTTACGAGCGGACCAAATGGGATATTTCCGCGAGCAGTACTTC
>TRBJ2-2|.|TRBV6-5|.
CASSYRGTGELFF
TGTGCCAGCAGTTACCGGGGTACCGGGGAGCTGTTTTTT
>TRBJ2-1|.|TRBV14|.
CASSQVTGRPSFFHNEQFF
TGTGCCAGCAGCCAAGTGACGGGAAGGCCCTCCTTTTTCCACAATGAGCAGTTCTTC
>TRBJ2-1|.|TRBV28|TRBD2
CASSLTAGAYNEQFF
TGTGCCAGCAGTTTAACAGCGGGAGCCTACAATGAGCAGTTCTTC
>TRBJ2-7|.|TRBV7-6|.
CASSPLGLAYEQYF
TGTGCCAGCAGTCCCCTCGGCCTAGCTTACGAGCAGTACTTC
>TRBJ1-5|.|TRBV7-2|.
CASSVGRANQPQHF
TGTGCCAGCAGCGTCGGGCGGGCCAATCAGCCCCAGCATTTT
>TRBJ2-6|.|TRBV15|.
CATSRDRVGFTSGANVLTF
TGTGCCACCAGCAGAGATCGGGTAGGGTTTACCTCTGGGGCCAACGTCCTGACTTTC
>TRBJ2-3|.|TRBV19|TRBD2
CASSDWEGTDTQYF
TGTGCCAGTAGTGATTGGGAGGGAACAGATACGCAGTATTTT
>TRBJ2-1|.|TRBV27|.
CASSPWTDYNEQFF
TGTGCCAGCAGTCCATGGACAGATTACAATGAGCAGTTCTTC
>TRBJ2-1|.|TRBV4-1|.
CASSLSYEGYEQFF
TGCGCCAGCAGTCTTAGTTACGAAGGCTATGAGCAGTTCTTC
>TRBJ2-1|.|TRBV29-1|.
CSVRGTELLYNEQFF
TGCAGCGTCCGCGGGACTGAACTCCTTTACAATGAGCAGTTCTTC
>TRBJ2-1|.|TRBV29-1|.
CSVEIERSSYNEQFF
TGCAGCGTTGAGATTGAAAGGAGCTCCTACAATGAGCAGTTCTTC
>TRBJ2-2|.|TRBV7-9|TRBD2
CASSLTILAGGPGTGELFF
TGTGCCAGCAGCTTAACGATCCTAGCGGGAGGGCCAGGCACCGGGGAGCTGTTTTTT
>TRBJ2-1|.|TRBV25-1|TRBD2
CASSEPTSGRGNEQFF
TGTGCCAGCAGTGAGCCAACTAGCGGGAGGGGCAATGAGCAGTTCTTC
>TRBJ2-3|.|TRBV5-1|.
CASTWGRENDLLSSTDTQYF
TGCGCCAGCACCTGGGGTAGGGAGAACGATTTACTATCTAGCACAGATACGCAGTATTTT
>TRBJ2-7|once|TRBV28|TRBD2
CASSLRTSGRGLEQYF
TGTGCCAGCAGTCTCCGGACTAGCGGGAGGGGGCTTGAGCAGTACTTC